This passage covers 17 T cell receptor beta chains from one sample sequenced in a study of cytomegalovirus exposure and HLA in healthy donors (dated 2017 in TCRdb). The method behind the library was the immunoSEQ multiplex PCR assay. The multiplex PCR relied on a mix of 60 forward primers for TCR Vbeta segments and 13 reverse primers for TCR Jbeta segments. This immuneACCESS table, as held by TCRdb, lists in-frame sequences with V and J called but not all clones. Of the missing ones, under half trace to an unresolved V gene in checked studies; the others have no known cause. The sample table contains under 200,000 clones; only one count was recorded for around 85% of them. About 9.3% of the sample lies in the top ten. What was sequenced was PBMCs. These TCRs come from a man aged 18 to 29 in good health and CMV-seropositive.

The V gene is TRBV5-4, the J gene TRBJ2-4, with 11 bases lining up with TRBD1. The germline V gene encodes CDR1 SGHNT and CDR2 YYREEE (reference sequence). V shed 0 bases and J 1 base; nucleotides not matched to a gene: 3. This CDR3 is 17 amino acids long. The DNA of the CDR3 is TGTGCCAGCAGCTTGGGTGGACAGGGGGCGGCCAAAAACATTCAGTACTTC. Its protein product is CASSLGGQGAAKNIQYF.

The chain combines TRBV7-9 with TRBJ1-1; a weak D match, TRBD1 (5 bases). Germline V lookup: CDR1 SEHNR, CDR2 FQNEAQ (reference sequence). The CDR3 extends over 13 amino acids. The V end was cut by 0 bases, the J end by 13 bases, with 15 bases between. The CDR3 DNA reads as TGTGCCAGCAGCTTAGCGGCGGCGGGGGGGGTTTTCTTT. Translated, it gives CASSLAAAGGVFF.

The chain couples TRBV14 to TRBJ2-7; D possibly corresponds to TRBD1 (5 bases). Germline assignment: CDR1 SGHDN and CDR2 FVKESK. The CDR3 covers 15 residues. Trimming removed 4 bases at V and 1 base at J, with 14 bases between. For the CDR3, the DNA is TGTGCCAGCAGCCCTACGTCCAGGGTGTCCTACGAGCAGTACTTC. This sequence encodes CASSPTSRVSYEQYF.

The rearrangement uses TRBV6-1 and TRBJ1-2, with no clear D. CDR1 MNHNS and CDR2 SASEGT come from the germline V gene. Trimming pared 4 bases from V and 4 bases from J, leaving 7 bases between. The CDR3 covers 12 residues. CDR3 nucleotides: TGTGCCAGCAGTGCTCGAGCCTATGGCTACACCTTC. Translating gives CASSARAYGYTF.

This clone appeared a few times. The chain is built from TRBV7-7 and TRBJ2-3, with TRBD2 matching over 12 bases. Germline values: CDR1 SSHAT, CDR2 FNYEAQ (reference sequence). CDR3 length equals 15 residues. V was clipped by 4 bases and J by 3 bases; unmatched bases: 2. The CDR3 region has the DNA TGTGCCAGCAGCTCTGGACTAGCGGGGACAGATACGCAGTATTTT. Translated, it gives CASSSGLAGTDTQYF.

This sequence joins TRBV6-1 and TRBJ2-5, with 10 bases matching TRBD1. The J segment lost 2 bases and the V segment lost 4 bases, leaving 4 bases of the junction unmatched. CDR1 MNHNS and CDR2 SASEGT come from the germline V gene. This CDR3 spans 15 amino acids. The CDR3 DNA is TGTGCCAGCAGTGGGGGACAGGGGCTGCAAGAGACCCAGTACTTC. This gives the protein CASSGGQGLQETQYF.

This chain uses TRBV7-8 with TRBJ2-7; unclear D gene. The CDR3 is 14 residues long. The V end lost 1 base, the J end lost 2 bases, and 9 bases lay between the germline ends. CDR1 is SGHVS and CDR2 is FQNEAQ in the germline V gene. CDR3 residues: CASSLGLNTYEQYF. The CDR3 DNA sequence: TGTGCCAGCAGCTTAGGACTGAATACCTACGAGCAGTACTTC.

J is TRBJ1-2 and V is TRBV6-1, with D uncertain. Germline CDR1 and CDR2: MNHNS and SASEGT. The CDR3 has 13 residues. V shed 10 bases and J shed 6 bases, with 18 bases lying between them. CDR3 coding DNA: TGTGCCACCAGGACCCACCACCAGGATGGCTACACCTTC. Encoded protein: CATRTHHQDGYTF.

The genes are TRBV7-9 and TRBJ2-7; 7 bases agree with TRBD1. The CDR3 contains 14 residues. Germline V CDR1 and CDR2: SEHNR, FQNEAQ (reference sequence). J lost 1 base, V lost 7 bases, and 7 bases had no gene match. The CDR3 protein is CASKPGQPSYEQYF. The CDR3 nucleotides are TGTGCCAGCAAGCCGGGACAGCCGTCCTACGAGCAGTACTTC.

This clone was seen only once. This chain uses TRBV6-6 with TRBJ2-3; D is uncertain. The CDR3 is 14 amino acids. Germline CDR1 MNHNY, CDR2 SVGAGI (reference sequence). With 6 bases removed from V and 0 bases from J, the gap between germline ends came to 10 bases. The CDR3 protein is CASRNLDSTDTQYF. CDR3 coding DNA: TGTGCCAGCAGGAACCTAGACAGCACAGATACGCAGTATTTT.

The chain has TRBV4-3 and TRBJ2-5; 7 bases are shared with TRBD1. J lost 7 bases, V lost 1 base, and 15 bases had no gene match. The germline V gene has CDR1 LGHNA and CDR2 YSLEER. This CDR3 is built from 17 residues. The DNA for the CDR3 is TGCGCCAGCAGCCAAGCAACCTCAAGAGGGGGCGAAGGGACCCAGTACTTC. Translating it yields CASSQATSRGGEGTQYF.

The rearrangement uses TRBV4-2 and TRBJ1-2, with D unclear. This CDR3 region has 13 residues. Trimming removed 4 bases at V and 5 bases at J, with 11 bases between. CDR1 and CDR2 (germline): LGHNA, YNFKEQ. CDR3 nucleotides: TGTGCCAGCAGCCCGACCGGGGAGTATGGCTACACCTTC. As protein: CASSPTGEYGYTF.

The V and J genes are TRBV4-1 and TRBJ2-3, with TRBD2 matching 8 bases. The V gene end was trimmed by 1 base and the J gene end by 1 base; junction bases not matched to a gene: 4. CDR3 length equals 16 residues. Per the germline V gene, CDR1 is MGHRA and CDR2 is YSYEKL. CDR3 nucleotide sequence: TGCGCCAGCAGCCAAGTAGTCGGGGGGGGCACAGATACGCAGTATTTT. This translates into CASSQVVGGGTDTQYF.

This clone was seen more than once but under ten times. The rearrangement uses TRBV6-6 and TRBJ1-4, with TRBD1 identical over 9 bases. Germline V gives CDR1 MNHNY, CDR2 SVGAGI (reference sequence). The length of the CDR3 is 15 residues. J lost 6 bases, V lost 7 bases, and 9 bases had no gene match. This chain's CDR3 is CASNEQGAGDEKLFF. CDR3 in DNA: TGTGCCAGCAACGAACAGGGGGCAGGTGATGAAAAACTGTTTTTT.

The chain recombines TRBV7-2 with TRBJ2-2; 7 bases agree with TRBD2. Trimming at V came to 3 bases and at J to 5 bases, leaving 6 bases not matched to a gene. Germline V gene lookup returns CDR1 SGHTA and CDR2 FQGNSA. The CDR3 consists of 15 residues. CDR3 amino acids: CASSFTSGVTGELFF. In DNA, the CDR3 is TGTGCCAGCAGCTTCACGAGCGGGGTTACCGGGGAGCTGTTTTTT.

The chain joins TRBV7-2 to TRBJ1-5, with TRBD1 matching 7 bases. The junction had 9 bases not matched to a gene; V was cut back by 3 bases and J by 7 bases. Looked up from germline, CDR1 is SGHTA and CDR2 is FQGNSA. This CDR3 comprises 15 residues. The CDR3 DNA sequence: TGTGCCAGCAGCTTGGATACAGGGGTGAGGCAGCCCCAGCATTTT. This codes for CASSLDTGVRQPQHF.

Note on this clone: Its ends do not fully match the called genes, so a read error is possible. The chain links TRBV7-9 to TRBJ2-5; D may be TRBD1 (5 bases). The CDR3 covers 11 residues. The germline V gene has CDR1 SEHNR and CDR2 FQNEAQ (reference sequence). The CDR3 nucleotides read TGTTCCAGCCAAGGGGTCGAGACCCAGTACTTC. Protein: CSSQGVETQYF.